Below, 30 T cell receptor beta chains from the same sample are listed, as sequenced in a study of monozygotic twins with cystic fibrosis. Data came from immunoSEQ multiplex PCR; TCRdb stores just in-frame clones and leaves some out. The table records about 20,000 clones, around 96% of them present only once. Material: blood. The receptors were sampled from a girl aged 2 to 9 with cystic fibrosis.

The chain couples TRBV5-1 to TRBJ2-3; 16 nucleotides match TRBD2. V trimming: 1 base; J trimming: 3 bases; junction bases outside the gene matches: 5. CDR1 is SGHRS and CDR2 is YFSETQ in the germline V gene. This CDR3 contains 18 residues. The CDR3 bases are TGCGCCAGCAGCTTGACCGGGACTAGCGGGGGGGCAACAGATACGCAGTATTTT. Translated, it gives CASSLTGTSGGATDTQYF.

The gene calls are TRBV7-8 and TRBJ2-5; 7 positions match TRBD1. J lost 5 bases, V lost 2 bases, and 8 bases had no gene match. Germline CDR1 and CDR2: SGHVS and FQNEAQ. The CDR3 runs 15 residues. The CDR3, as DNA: TGTGCCAGCAGCTTACCCGGGACAGAGGGGGAGACCCAGTACTTC. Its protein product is CASSLPGTEGETQYF.

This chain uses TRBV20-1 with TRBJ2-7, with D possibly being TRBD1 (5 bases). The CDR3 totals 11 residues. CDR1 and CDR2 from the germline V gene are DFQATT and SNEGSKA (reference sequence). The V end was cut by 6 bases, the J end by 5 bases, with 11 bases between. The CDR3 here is CSAQIRDEQYF. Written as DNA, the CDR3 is TGCAGTGCCCAAATCAGGGACGAGCAGTACTTC.

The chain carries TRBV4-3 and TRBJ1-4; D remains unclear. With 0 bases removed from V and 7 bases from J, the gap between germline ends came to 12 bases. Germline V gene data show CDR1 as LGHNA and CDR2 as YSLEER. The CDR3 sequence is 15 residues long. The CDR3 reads CASSQDPGPVEKLFF. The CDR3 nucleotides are TGCGCCAGCAGCCAAGATCCTGGGCCTGTTGAAAAACTGTTTTTT.

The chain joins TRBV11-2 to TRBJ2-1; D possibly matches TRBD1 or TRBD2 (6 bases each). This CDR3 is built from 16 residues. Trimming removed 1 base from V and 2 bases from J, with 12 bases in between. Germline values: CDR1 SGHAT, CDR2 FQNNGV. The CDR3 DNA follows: TGTGCCAGCAGCTTAGTAGGGGGGTTTACCTACAATGAGCAGTTCTTC. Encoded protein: CASSLVGGFTYNEQFF.

CDR3 protein: CASSRPGQGVGNTIYF. In DNA form, the CDR3 reads TGTGCCAGCAGCAGGCCCGGACAGGGGGTTGGAAACACCATATATTTT. This sequence joins TRBV5-6 and TRBJ1-3; 10 nucleotides agree with TRBD1. Germline V gives CDR1 SGHDT, CDR2 YYEEEE. The CDR3 loop spans 16 amino acids. V trimming: 4 bases; J trimming: 3 bases; junction bases outside the gene matches: 7.

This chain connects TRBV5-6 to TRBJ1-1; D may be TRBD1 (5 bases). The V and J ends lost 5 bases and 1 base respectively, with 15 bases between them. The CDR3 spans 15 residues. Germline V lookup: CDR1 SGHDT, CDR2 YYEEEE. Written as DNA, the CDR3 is TGTGCCAGCAGTTTAGGGGTTGGATGGAACACTGAAGCTTTCTTT. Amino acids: CASSLGVGWNTEAFF. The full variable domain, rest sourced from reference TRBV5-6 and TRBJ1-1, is DAGVTQSPTHLIKTRGQQVTLRCSPKSGHDTVSWYQQALGQGPQFIFQYYEEEERQRGNFPDRFSGHQFPNYSSELNVNALLLGDSALYLCASSLGVGWNTEAFFGQGTRLTVV.

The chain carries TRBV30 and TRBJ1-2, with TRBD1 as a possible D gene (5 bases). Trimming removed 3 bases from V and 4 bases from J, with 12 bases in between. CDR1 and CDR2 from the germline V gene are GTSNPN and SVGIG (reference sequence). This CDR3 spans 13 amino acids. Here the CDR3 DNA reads TGTGCCTGGAGATTGGAGGGGCCCTATGGCTACACCTTC. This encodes CAWRLEGPYGYTF.

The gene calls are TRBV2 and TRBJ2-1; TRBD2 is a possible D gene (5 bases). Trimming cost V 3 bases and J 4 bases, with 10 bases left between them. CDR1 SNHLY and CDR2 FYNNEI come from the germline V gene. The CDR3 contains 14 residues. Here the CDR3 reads CASSDREAYNEQFF. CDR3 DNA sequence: TGTGCCAGCAGTGATCGGGAAGCGTACAATGAGCAGTTCTTC.

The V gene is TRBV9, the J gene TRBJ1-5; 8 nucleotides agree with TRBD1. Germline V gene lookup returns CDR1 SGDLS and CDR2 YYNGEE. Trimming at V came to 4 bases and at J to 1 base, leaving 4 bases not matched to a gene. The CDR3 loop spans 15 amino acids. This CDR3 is CASSPGGASNQPQHF. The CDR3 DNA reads TGTGCCAGCAGCCCAGGGGGCGCGAGCAATCAGCCCCAGCATTTT. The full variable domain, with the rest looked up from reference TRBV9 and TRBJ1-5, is DSGVTQTPKHLITATGQRVTLRCSPRSGDLSVYWYQQSLDQGLQFLIQYYNGEERAKGNILERFSAQQFPDLHSELNLSSLELGDSALYFCASSPGGASNQPQHFGDGTRLSIL.

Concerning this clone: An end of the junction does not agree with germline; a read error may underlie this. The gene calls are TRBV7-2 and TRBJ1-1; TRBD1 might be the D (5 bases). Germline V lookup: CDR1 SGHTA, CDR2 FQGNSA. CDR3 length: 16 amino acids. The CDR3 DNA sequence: TGTGCCAGCAGCCTAGCCCCGGAGGGGAGCGACACTGAAGCTTTCTTT. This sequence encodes CASSLAPEGSDTEAFF. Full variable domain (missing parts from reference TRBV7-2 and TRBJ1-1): GAGVSQSPSNKVTEKGKDVELRCDPISGHTALYWYRQSLGQGLEFLIYFQGNSAPDKSGLPSDRFSAERTGGSVSTLTIQRTQQEDSAVYLCASSLAPEGSDTEAFFGQGTRLTVV.

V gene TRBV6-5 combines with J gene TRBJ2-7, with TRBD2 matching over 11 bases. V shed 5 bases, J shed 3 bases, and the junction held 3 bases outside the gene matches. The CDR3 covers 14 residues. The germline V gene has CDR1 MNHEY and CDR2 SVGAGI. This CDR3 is CASSRLAGNYEQYF. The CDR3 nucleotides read TGTGCCAGCAGTCGACTAGCGGGGAACTACGAGCAGTACTTC.

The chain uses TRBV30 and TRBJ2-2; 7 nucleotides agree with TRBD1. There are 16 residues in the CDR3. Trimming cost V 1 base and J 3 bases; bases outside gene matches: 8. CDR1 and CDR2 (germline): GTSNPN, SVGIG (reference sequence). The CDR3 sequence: CAWSGSGQVYTGELFF. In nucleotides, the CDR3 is TGTGCCTGGAGTGGAAGTGGACAGGTATACACCGGGGAGCTGTTTTTT. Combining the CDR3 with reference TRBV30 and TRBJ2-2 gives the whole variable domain SQTIHQWPATLVQPVGSPLSLECTVEGTSNPNLYWYRQAAGRGLQLLFYSVGIGQISSEVPQNLSASRPQDRQFILSSKKLLLSDSGFYLCAWSGSGQVYTGELFFGEGSRLTVL.

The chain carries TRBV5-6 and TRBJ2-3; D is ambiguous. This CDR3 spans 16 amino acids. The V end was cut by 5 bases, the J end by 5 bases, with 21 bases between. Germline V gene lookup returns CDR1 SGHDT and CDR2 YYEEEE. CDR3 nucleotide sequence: TGTGCCAGCAGGGTTTCGACCGCCGAACGTCTAGATACGCAGTATTTT. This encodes CASRVSTAERLDTQYF.

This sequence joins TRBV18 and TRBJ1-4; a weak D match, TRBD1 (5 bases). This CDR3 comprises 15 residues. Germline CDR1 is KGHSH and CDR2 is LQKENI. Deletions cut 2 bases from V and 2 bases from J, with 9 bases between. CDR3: CASSPEGLTNEKLFF. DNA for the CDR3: TGTGCCAGCTCACCAGAGGGGTTGACTAATGAAAAACTGTTTTTT.

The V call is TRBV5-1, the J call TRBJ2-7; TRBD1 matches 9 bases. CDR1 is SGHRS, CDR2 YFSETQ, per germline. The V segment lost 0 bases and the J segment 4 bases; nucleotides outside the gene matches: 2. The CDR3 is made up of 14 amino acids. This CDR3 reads CASSLGDRAYEQYF. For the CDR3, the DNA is TGCGCCAGCAGCTTGGGGGACAGGGCTTACGAGCAGTACTTC.

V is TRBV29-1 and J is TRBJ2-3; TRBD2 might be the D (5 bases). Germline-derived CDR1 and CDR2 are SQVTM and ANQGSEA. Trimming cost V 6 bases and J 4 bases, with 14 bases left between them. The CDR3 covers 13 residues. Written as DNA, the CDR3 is TGCAGCGTGGAGGCTGGAGTCGCAGATACGCAGTATTTT. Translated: CSVEAGVADTQYF.

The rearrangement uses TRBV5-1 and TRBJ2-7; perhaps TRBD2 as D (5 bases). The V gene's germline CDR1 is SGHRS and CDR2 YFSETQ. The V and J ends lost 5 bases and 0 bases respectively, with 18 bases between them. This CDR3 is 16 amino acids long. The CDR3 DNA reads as TGCGCCAGCAGACCCTACCCAGATGGGAGCTCCTACGAGCAGTACTTC. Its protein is CASRPYPDGSSYEQYF.

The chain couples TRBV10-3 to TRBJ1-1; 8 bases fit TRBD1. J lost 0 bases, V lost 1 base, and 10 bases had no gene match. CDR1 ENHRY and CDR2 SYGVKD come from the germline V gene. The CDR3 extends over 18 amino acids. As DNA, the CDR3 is TGTGCCATCAGTGAGTATGGGACAGGAAACTATATGAACACTGAAGCTTTCTTT. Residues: CAISEYGTGNYMNTEAFF.

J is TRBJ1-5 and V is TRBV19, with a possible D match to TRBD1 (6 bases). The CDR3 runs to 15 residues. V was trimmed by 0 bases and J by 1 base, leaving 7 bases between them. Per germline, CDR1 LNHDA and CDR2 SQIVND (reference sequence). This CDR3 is CASSIEDRSNQPQHF. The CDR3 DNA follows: TGTGCCAGTAGTATAGAGGACAGAAGCAATCAGCCCCAGCATTTT. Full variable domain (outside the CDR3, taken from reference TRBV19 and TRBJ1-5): DGGITQSPKYLFRKEGQNVTLSCEQNLNHDAMYWYRQDPGQGLRLIYYSQIVNDFQKGDIAEGYSVSREKKESFPLTVTSAQKNPTAFYLCASSIEDRSNQPQHFGDGTRLSIL.

CDR3 amino acids: CASSLFTISPGANVLTF. The DNA of the CDR3 is TGTGCCAGCAGCTTGTTTACCATCAGTCCTGGGGCCAACGTCCTGACTTTC. The gene calls are TRBV5-5 and TRBJ2-6; no definite D call. The CDR3 sequence is 17 residues long. The ends were cut back, 1 base at V and 2 bases at J, with 13 bases in the middle. Looked up from germline, CDR1 is SGHKS and CDR2 is YYEKEE (reference sequence).

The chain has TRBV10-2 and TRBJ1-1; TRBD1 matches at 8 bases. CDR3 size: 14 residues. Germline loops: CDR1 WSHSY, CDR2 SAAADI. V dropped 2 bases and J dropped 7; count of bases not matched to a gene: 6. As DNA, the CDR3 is TGCGCCAGCAGTGAGGAGGGGACAGGATATGAAGCTTTCTTT. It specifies CASSEEGTGYEAFF.

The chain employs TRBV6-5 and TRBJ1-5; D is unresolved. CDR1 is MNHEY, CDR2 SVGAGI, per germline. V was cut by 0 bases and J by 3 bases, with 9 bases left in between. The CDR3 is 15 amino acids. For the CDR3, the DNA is TGTGCCAGCAGTTACTCGATGCGGCCCAATCAGCCCCAGCATTTT. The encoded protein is CASSYSMRPNQPQHF.

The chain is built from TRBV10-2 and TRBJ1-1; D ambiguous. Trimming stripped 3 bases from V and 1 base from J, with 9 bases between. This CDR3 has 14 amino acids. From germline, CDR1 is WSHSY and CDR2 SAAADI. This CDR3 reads CASSEGISNTEAFF. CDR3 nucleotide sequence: TGCGCCAGCAGTGAAGGCATCTCGAACACTGAAGCTTTCTTT.

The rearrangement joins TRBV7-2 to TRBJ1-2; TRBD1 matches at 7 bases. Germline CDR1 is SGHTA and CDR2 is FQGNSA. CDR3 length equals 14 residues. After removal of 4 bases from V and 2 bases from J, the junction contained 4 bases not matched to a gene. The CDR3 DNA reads TGTGCCAGCAGCTCACAGGGGCACAACTATGGCTACACCTTC. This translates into CASSSQGHNYGYTF.

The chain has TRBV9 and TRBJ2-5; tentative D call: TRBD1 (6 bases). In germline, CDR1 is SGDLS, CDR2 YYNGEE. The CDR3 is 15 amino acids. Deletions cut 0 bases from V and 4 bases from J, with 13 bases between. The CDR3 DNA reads TGTGCCAGCAGCGTAGGAGGGGGACGAGGAGAGACCCAGTACTTC. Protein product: CASSVGGGRGETQYF. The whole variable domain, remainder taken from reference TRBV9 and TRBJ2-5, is DSGVTQTPKHLITATGQRVTLRCSPRSGDLSVYWYQQSLDQGLQFLIQYYNGEERAKGNILERFSAQQFPDLHSELNLSSLELGDSALYFCASSVGGGRGETQYFGPGTRLLVL.

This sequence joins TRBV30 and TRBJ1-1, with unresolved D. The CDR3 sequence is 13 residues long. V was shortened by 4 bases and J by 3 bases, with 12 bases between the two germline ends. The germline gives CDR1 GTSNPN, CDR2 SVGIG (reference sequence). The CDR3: CAWIRPGYTEAFF. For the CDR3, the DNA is TGTGCCTGGATTAGGCCGGGATACACTGAAGCTTTCTTT.

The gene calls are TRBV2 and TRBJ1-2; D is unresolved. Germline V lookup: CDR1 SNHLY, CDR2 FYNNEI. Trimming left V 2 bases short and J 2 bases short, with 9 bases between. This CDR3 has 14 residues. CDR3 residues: CASSESVLNYGYTF. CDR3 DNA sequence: TGTGCCAGCAGTGAATCTGTGTTGAACTATGGCTACACCTTC.

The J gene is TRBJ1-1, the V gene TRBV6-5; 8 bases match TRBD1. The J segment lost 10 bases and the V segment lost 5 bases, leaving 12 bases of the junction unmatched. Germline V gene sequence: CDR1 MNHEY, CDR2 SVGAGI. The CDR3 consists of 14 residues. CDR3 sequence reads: CASSLSGQGRGAFF. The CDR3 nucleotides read TGTGCCAGCAGTCTCTCCGGACAGGGACGAGGAGCTTTCTTT.

The CDR3 region has the DNA TGTGCCAGCAGCTTAGCGGGGTTGGGACTTGGGCAGTTCTTC. This translates into CASSLAGLGLGQFF. The rearrangement uses TRBV7-2 and TRBJ2-1, with a possible D match to TRBD2 (6 bases). The germline V and J ends were trimmed by 0 bases and 12 bases, with 15 bases remaining between them. Per germline, CDR1 SGHTA and CDR2 FQGNSA. The CDR3 covers 14 residues.